This T cell receptor (beta chain) was observed in a study of a mutant IDH1 vaccine in newly diagnosed glioma. Some clones are missing from TCRdb's copy, which holds only in-frame ones; the method was immunoSEQ multiplex PCR. The table shows under 45,000 clones, with around 74% occurring only once. CDR1 and CDR2 from the germline V gene are SGHRS and YFSETQ. Trimming took 1 base from V and 7 from J; bases not matched to a gene: 5. The CDR3 totals 15 residues. With respect to this clone: Its target is not known.

Sample time point: week 23, last vaccination. Vaccine doses each comprised 300 ug of mutant IDH1 20-mer peptide, with topical imiquimod. The chain employs TRBV5-1 and TRBJ2-2; 9 bases align to TRBD2. The specimen was PBMCs, collected from a glioma patient whose treatment included an IDH1 peptide vaccine. The receptor comes from a man aged 50-60 years with glioma. The CDR3 sequence is CASSLLAGLSGELFF. CDR3 coding DNA: TGCGCCAGCAGCTTGCTAGCGGGGTTGAGCGGGGAGCTGTTTTTT.